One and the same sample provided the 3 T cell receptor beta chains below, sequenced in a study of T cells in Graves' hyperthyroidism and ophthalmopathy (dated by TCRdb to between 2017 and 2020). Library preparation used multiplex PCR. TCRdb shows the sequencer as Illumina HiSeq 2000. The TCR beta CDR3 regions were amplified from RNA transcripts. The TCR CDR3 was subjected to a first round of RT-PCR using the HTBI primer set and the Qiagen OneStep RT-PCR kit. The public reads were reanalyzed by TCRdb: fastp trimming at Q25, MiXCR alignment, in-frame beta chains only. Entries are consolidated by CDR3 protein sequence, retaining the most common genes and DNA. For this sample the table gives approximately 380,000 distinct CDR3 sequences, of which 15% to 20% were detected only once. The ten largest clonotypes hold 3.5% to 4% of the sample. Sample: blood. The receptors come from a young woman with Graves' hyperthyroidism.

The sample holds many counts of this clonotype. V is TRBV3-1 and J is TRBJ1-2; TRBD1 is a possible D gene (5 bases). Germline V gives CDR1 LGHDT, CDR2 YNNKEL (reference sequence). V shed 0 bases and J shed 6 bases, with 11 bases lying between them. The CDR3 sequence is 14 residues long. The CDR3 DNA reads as TGTGCCAGCAGCCAAGATACCAGGGTCCATGGCTACACCTTC. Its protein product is CASSQDTRVHGYTF.

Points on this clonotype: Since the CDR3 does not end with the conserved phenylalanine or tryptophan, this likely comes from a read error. CDR3 region: CASSLSGSNQPQHY. The DNA for the CDR3 is TGCGCCAGCAGCTTGTCCGGGAGCAATCAGCCCCAGCATTAT. The gene calls are TRBV5-1 and TRBJ1-5; D remains unclear. The V gene lost 1 base and the J gene lost 1 base, with 6 bases spanning the gap. This CDR3 has 14 residues. Germline V gene lookup returns CDR1 SGHRS and CDR2 YFSETQ.

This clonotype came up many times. The CDR3 bases are TGCGCCAGCCATGGGCGGGGGACTGAAGCTTTCTTT. Translating it yields CASHGRGTEAFF. The chain recombines TRBV4-1 with TRBJ1-1; a possible D gene is TRBD1 (5 bases). Trimming removed 8 bases at V and 5 bases at J, with 12 bases between. This CDR3 contains 12 residues. Germline V gene data show CDR1 as MGHRA and CDR2 as YSYEKL.